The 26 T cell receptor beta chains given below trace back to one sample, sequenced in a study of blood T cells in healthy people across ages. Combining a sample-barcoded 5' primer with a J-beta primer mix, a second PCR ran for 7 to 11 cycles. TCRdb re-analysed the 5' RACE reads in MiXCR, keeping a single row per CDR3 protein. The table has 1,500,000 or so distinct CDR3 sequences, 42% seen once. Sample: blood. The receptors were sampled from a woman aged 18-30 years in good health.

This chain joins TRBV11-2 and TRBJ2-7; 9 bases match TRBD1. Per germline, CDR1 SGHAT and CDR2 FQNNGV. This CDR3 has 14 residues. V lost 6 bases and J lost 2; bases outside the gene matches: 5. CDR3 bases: TGTGCCAGCAGTTTCGACAGGGGGACCTACGAGCAGTACTTC. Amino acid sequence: CASSFDRGTYEQYF.

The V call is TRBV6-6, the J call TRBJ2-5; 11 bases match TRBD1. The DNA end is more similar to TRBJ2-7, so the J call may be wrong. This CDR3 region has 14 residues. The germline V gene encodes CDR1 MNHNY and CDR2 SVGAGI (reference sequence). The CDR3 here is CASTPGQGVYEQYF. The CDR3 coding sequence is TGTGCCAGCACCCCGGGACAGGGGGTTTACGAGCAGTACTTC.

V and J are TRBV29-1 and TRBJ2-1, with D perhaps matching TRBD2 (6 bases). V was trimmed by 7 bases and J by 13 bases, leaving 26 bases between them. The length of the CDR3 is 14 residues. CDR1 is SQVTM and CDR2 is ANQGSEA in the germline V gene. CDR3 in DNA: TGCAGCGCTACCGGGACTCCGCGCCAAGAGACCCAGTTCTTC. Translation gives CSATGTPRQETQFF.

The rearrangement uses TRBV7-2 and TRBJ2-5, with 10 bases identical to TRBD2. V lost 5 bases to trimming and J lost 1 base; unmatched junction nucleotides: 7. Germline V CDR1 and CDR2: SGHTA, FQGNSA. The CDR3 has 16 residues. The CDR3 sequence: CASSQIAGGPQETQYF. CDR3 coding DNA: TGTGCCAGCAGCCAAATAGCGGGGGGCCCCCAAGAGACCCAGTACTTC.

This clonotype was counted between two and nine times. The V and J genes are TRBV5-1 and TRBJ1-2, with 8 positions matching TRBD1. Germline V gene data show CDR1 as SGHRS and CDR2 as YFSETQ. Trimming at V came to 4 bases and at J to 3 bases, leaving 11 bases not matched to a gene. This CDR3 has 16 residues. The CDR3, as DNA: TGCGCCAGCAGCACCTCTTCCGGGACAGGATACTATGGCTACACCTTC. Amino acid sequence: CASSTSSGTGYYGYTF.

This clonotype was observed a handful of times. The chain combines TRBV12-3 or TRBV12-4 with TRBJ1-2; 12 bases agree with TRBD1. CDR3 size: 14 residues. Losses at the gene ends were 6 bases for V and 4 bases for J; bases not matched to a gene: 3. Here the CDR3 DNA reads TGTGCCAGCAGGGGGACAGGGGGCAGCTATGGCTACACCTTC. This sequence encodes CASRGTGGSYGYTF.

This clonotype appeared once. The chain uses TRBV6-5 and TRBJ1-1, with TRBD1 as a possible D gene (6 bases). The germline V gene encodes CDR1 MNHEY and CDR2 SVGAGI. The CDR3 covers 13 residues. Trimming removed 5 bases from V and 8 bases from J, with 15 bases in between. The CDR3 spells CASSLTRQAEAFF. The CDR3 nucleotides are TGTGCCAGCAGTCTCACCCGACAGGCAGAAGCTTTCTTT.

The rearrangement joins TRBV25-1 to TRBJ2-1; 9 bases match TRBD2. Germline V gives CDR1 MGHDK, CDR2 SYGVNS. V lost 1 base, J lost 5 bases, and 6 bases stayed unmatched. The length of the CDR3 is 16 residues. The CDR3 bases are TGTGCCAGCAGTGAATTAGTAGCGGGGGAGCACAATGAGCAGTTCTTC. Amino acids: CASSELVAGEHNEQFF.

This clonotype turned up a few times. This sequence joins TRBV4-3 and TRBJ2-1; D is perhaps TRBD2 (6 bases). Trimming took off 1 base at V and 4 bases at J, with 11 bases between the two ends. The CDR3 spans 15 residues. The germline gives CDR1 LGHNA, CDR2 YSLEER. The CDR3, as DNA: TGCGCCAGCAGCCAAGGTCGGGAGACTTACAATGAGCAGTTCTTC. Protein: CASSQGRETYNEQFF.

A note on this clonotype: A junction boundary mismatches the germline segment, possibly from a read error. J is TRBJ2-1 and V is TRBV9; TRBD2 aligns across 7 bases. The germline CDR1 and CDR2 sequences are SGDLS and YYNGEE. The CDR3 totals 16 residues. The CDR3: CACSVWQRGKRDEQFF. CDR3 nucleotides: TGTGCCTGCAGCGTATGGCAGCGGGGAAAGCGTGATGAGCAGTTCTTC.

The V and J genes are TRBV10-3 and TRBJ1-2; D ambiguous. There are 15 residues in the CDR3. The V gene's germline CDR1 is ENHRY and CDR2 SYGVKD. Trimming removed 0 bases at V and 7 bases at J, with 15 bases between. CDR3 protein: CAISESREKGCGYTF. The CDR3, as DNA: TGTGCCATCAGTGAGTCGCGGGAGAAAGGCTGTGGCTACACCTTC.

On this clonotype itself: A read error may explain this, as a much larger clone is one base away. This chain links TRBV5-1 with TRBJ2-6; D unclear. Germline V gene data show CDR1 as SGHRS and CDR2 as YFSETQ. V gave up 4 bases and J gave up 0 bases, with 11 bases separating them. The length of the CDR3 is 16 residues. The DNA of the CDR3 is TGCGCCAGCAGCCCCTACGTGGGCTCTGGGGCCAACGTCCTGACTTTC. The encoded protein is CASSPYVGSGANVLTF.

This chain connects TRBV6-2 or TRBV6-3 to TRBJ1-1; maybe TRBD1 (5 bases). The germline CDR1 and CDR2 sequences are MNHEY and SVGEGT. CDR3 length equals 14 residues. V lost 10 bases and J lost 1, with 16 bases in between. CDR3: CATSVAGQNTEAFF. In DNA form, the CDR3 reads TGTGCCACCAGCGTGGCAGGGCAGAACACTGAAGCTTTCTTT.

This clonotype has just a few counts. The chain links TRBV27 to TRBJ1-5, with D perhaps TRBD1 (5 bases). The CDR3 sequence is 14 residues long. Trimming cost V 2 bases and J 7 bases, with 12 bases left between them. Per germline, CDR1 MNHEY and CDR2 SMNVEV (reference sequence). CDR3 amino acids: CASSLGGTGQPQHF. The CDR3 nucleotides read TGTGCCAGCAGTTTAGGGGGGACGGGACAGCCCCAGCATTTT.

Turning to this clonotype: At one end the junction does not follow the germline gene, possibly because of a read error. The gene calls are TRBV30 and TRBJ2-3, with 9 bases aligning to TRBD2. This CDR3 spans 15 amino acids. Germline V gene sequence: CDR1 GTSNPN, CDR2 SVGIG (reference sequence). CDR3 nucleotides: TGTGTCTGGAGTGAACTAGCGGGCAGCACAGATACGCAGTATTTT. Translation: CVWSELAGSTDTQYF.

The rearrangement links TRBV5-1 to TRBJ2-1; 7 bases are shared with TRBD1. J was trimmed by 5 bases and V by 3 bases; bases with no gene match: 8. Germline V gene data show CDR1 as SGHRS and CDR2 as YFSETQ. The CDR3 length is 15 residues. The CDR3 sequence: CASSYYPTGNNEQFF. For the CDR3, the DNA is TGCGCCAGCAGCTACTACCCGACAGGGAACAATGAGCAGTTCTTC.

The CDR3 protein is CASSSGSITDTQYF. CDR3 bases: TGTGCCAGCAGTTCGGGTTCCATCACAGATACGCAGTATTTT. The gene calls are TRBV6-2 or TRBV6-3 and TRBJ2-3; D unclear. CDR3 length equals 14 residues. The V end was cut by 4 bases, the J end by 2 bases, with 10 bases between. Germline V gene data show CDR1 as MNHEY and CDR2 as SVGEGT.

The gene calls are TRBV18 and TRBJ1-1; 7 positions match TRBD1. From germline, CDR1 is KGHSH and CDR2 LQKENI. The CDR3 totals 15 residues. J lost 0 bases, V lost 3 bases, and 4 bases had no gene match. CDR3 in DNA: TGTGCCAGCTCACCCGGACAGGTCCTGAACACTGAAGCTTTCTTT. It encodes CASSPGQVLNTEAFF.

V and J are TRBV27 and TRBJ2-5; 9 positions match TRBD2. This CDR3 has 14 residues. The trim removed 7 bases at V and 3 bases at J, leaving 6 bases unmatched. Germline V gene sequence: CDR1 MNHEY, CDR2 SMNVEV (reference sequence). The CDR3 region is CASTSLAGEETQYF. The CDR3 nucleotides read TGTGCCAGCACCTCCTTAGCGGGGGAAGAGACCCAGTACTTC.

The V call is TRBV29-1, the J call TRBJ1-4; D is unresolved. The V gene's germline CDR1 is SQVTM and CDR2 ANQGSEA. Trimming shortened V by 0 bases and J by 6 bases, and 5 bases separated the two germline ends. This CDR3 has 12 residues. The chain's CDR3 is CSVEEGHEKLFF. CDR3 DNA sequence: TGCAGCGTTGAAGAGGGTCATGAAAAACTGTTTTTT. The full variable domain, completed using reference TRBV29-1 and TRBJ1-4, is SAVISQKPSRDICQRGTSLTIQCQVDSQVTMMFWYRQQPGQSLTLIATANQGSEATYESGFVIDKFPISRPNLTFSTLTVSNMSPEDSSIYLCSVEEGHEKLFFGSGTQLSVL.

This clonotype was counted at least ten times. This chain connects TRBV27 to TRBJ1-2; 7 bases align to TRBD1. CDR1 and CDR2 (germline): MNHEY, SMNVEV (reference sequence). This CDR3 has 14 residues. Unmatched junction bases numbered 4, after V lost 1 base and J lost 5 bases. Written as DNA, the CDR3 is TGTGCCAGCAGTTTATTCGGCAGGGGGTATGGCTACACCTTC. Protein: CASSLFGRGYGYTF.

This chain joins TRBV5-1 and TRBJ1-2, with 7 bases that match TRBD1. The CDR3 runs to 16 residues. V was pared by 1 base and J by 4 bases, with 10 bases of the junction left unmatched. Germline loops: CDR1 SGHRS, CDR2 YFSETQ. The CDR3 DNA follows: TGCGCCAGCAGCTTGTTCGTAACAGGGGAGGGCTATGGCTACACCTTC. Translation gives CASSLFVTGEGYGYTF. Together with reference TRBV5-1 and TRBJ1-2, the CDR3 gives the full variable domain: KAGVTQTPRYLIKTRGQQVTLSCSPISGHRSVSWYQQTPGQGLQFLFEYFSETQRNKGNFPGRFSGRQFSNSRSEMNVSTLELGDSALYLCASSLFVTGEGYGYTFGSGTRLTVV.

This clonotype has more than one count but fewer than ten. In DNA form, the CDR3 reads TGCGCCAGCAGCTTGGAACAGACGGCGCAGTATTTT. Its protein is CASSLEQTAQYF. V and J are TRBV5-1 and TRBJ2-3; D gene uncertain. V was shortened by 0 bases and J by 10 bases, with 9 bases between the two germline ends. CDR1 and CDR2 (germline): SGHRS, YFSETQ. This CDR3 has 12 residues.

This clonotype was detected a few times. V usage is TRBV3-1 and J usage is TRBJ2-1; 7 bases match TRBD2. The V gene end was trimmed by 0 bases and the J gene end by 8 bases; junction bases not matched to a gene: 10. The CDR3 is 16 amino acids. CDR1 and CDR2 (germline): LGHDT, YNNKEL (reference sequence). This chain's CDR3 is CASSQELLAEWYEQFF. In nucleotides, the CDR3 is TGTGCCAGCAGCCAAGAACTCCTAGCGGAGTGGTATGAGCAGTTCTTC.

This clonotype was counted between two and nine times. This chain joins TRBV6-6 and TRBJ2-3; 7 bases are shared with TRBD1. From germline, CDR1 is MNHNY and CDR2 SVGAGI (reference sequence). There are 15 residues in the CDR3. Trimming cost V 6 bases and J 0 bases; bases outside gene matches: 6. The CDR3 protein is CASSHRGVSTDTQYF. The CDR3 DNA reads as TGTGCCAGCAGCCACAGGGGTGTGAGCACAGATACGCAGTATTTT.

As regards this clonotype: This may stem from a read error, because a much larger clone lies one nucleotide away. The CDR3 here is CASSQEGRWGYTF. The CDR3 DNA reads as TGCGCCAGCAGCCAAGAAGGCCGCTGGGGCTACACCTTC. The chain is built from TRBV4-1 and TRBJ1-2; D is uncertain. This CDR3 is 13 amino acids long. Between the trimmed V and J ends, which lost 0 bases and 8 bases, there was a span of 10 bases. Germline-derived CDR1 and CDR2 are MGHRA and YSYEKL.